The 24 T cell receptor beta chains below come from one sample, sequenced in a study of T cells in Graves' hyperthyroidism and ophthalmopathy. Amplification yielded TCR beta CDR3 regions, with RNA transcripts as the source. When the TCR CDR3 underwent first-round RT-PCR, the HTBI primer set was used. A single record per CDR3 protein comes from TCRdb applying MiXCR to the multiplex PCR reads. The sample includes 200,000 or so distinct CDR3 sequences, less than 20% seen only once; the top ten take roughly 55%. Material: blood. These TCRs come from a woman aged 45-59 years with Graves' hyperthyroidism.

This clonotype showed up many times. The genes are TRBV2 and TRBJ1-2; D not resolved. The ends were cut back, 4 bases at V and 0 bases at J, with 9 bases in the middle. Germline assignment: CDR1 SNHLY and CDR2 FYNNEI. The CDR3 sequence is 14 residues long. The CDR3 nucleotides are TGTGCCAGCAGTGGGAGAACCTCTAACTATGGCTACACCTTC. Translation gives CASSGRTSNYGYTF.

This clonotype was seen repeatedly, ten times or more. The chain recombines TRBV2 with TRBJ1-6, with 7 bases lining up with TRBD1. Per germline, CDR1 SNHLY and CDR2 FYNNEI. The CDR3 length is 17 residues. J gave up 5 bases and V 3 bases, and 10 bases lay outside the gene matches. This chain's CDR3 is CASSDLTGPANNSPLHF. CDR3 sequence (DNA): TGTGCCAGCAGTGACCTGACAGGGCCTGCCAATAATTCACCCCTCCACTTT.

The CDR3 loop is CASSQGGLWATGELFF. The CDR3 bases are TGTGCCAGCAGCCAAGGGGGCCTCTGGGCCACCGGGGAGCTGTTTTTT. The chain joins TRBV3-1 to TRBJ2-2, with D maybe TRBD1 (5 bases). The CDR3 is made up of 16 amino acids. V was trimmed by 1 base and J by 4 bases, leaving 13 bases between them. Per germline, CDR1 LGHDT and CDR2 YNNKEL (reference sequence).

This clonotype was detected a few times. This chain connects TRBV30 to TRBJ2-7, with D unclear. This CDR3 has 14 residues. Germline CDR1 reads GTSNPN; CDR2 reads SVGIG (reference sequence). Trimming took 2 bases from V and 0 from J, leaving 11 bases between them. CDR3 nucleotides: TGTGCCTGGAGTCTGGCATCGACCTCCTACGAGCAGTACTTC. Translation: CAWSLASTSYEQYF.

The table lists this clonotype with many counts. This chain joins TRBV20-1 and TRBJ1-1; tentative D call: TRBD1 (6 bases). Per the germline V gene, CDR1 is DFQATT and CDR2 is SNEGSKA (reference sequence). V was cut by 8 bases and J by 4 bases, with 11 bases left in between. This CDR3 region has 11 residues. CDR3 sequence reads: CSYRDPTEAFF. The CDR3 region has the DNA TGCAGTTACAGGGATCCCACTGAAGCTTTCTTT.

The chain employs TRBV20-1 and TRBJ2-7; D might be TRBD1 or TRBD2, each matching 5 bases. The V and J ends lost 6 bases and 7 bases respectively, with 25 bases between them. The CDR3 is 15 residues long. Per germline, CDR1 DFQATT and CDR2 SNEGSKA (reference sequence). The CDR3 region is CSAKVLTGPEGEQYF. Here the CDR3 DNA reads TGCAGTGCGAAGGTCCTAACGGGACCCGAGGGAGAGCAGTACTTC.

This chain uses TRBV11-2 with TRBJ2-3; unclear D gene. Germline CDR1 is SGHAT and CDR2 is FQNNGV. This CDR3 is built from 13 residues. The germline V and J ends were trimmed by 5 bases and 4 bases, with 10 bases remaining between them. The CDR3 DNA reads as TGTGCCAGCAGCCCCCCGGGCGCAGATACGCAGTATTTT. It encodes CASSPPGADTQYF.

To note about this clonotype: A much larger clonotype is one base distant, so this may be a read error. V usage is TRBV3-1 and J usage is TRBJ2-7, with D uncertain. The V gene's germline CDR1 is LGHDT and CDR2 YNNKEL (reference sequence). The CDR3 runs 15 residues. Deletions cut 4 bases from V and 2 bases from J, with 15 bases between. DNA for the CDR3: TGTGCCAGCAGCCTAGCAGCCGGTAATACCTACGAGCAGTACTTC. Translating it yields CASSLAAGNTYEQYF.

This clonotype was counted a few times. V usage is TRBV4-1 and J usage is TRBJ1-1, with 10 bases that match TRBD1. The J segment lost 6 bases and the V segment lost 2 bases, leaving 6 bases of the junction unmatched. Looked up from germline, CDR1 is MGHRA and CDR2 is YSYEKL. This CDR3 is 15 amino acids long. Here the CDR3 reads CASSQTGTGVSEAFF. The CDR3 DNA reads as TGCGCCAGCAGCCAAACCGGGACAGGGGTTTCTGAAGCTTTCTTT.

The chain couples TRBV11-2 to TRBJ1-6, with D possibly matching TRBD1 (5 bases). Trimming took 0 bases from V and 11 from J, leaving 11 bases between them. Germline V lookup: CDR1 SGHAT, CDR2 FQNNGV. The CDR3 has 14 residues. The CDR3 protein is CASSLEGVGAPLHF. Written as DNA, the CDR3 is TGTGCCAGCAGCTTAGAGGGGGTGGGTGCACCCCTCCACTTT.

In this sample, this clonotype turned up many times. The rearrangement joins TRBV3-1 to TRBJ1-1; no firm D call. CDR1 is LGHDT, CDR2 YNNKEL, per germline (reference sequence). There are 17 residues in the CDR3. Trimming stripped 4 bases from V and 0 bases from J, with 18 bases between. CDR3 DNA sequence: TGTGCCAGCAGCCCAAGCCGCCGAAGTTCCTTGAACACTGAAGCTTTCTTT. Protein product: CASSPSRRSSLNTEAFF.

In its sample, this clonotype was seen many times. This sequence joins TRBV28 and TRBJ2-1; TRBD1 might be the D (6 bases). The CDR3 extends over 12 amino acids. Germline V lookup: CDR1 MDHEN, CDR2 SYDVKM. V lost 4 bases, J lost 12 bases, and 13 bases lay in between. The CDR3, as DNA: TGTGCCAGCAGTTACACAGGGTTGGCGCAGTTCTTC. Protein sequence: CASSYTGLAQFF.

There are many counts of this clonotype. The chain is built from TRBV5-1 and TRBJ1-1, with a weak D call TRBD1 (6 bases). V was pared by 3 bases and J by 0 bases, with 9 bases between. Germline CDR1 reads SGHRS; CDR2 reads YFSETQ. The CDR3 loop spans 14 amino acids. In nucleotides, the CDR3 is TGCGCCAGCAGCTATGACAGGTTGAACACTGAAGCTTTCTTT. Translated: CASSYDRLNTEAFF.

V gene TRBV18 combines with J gene TRBJ1-2; 7 bases are a match to TRBD1. J was trimmed by 4 bases and V by 8 bases; bases with no gene match: 10. The CDR3 has 14 amino acids. The germline V gene encodes CDR1 KGHSH and CDR2 LQKENI. CDR3 nucleotides: TGTGCCAGCACAACGTCAGGGGGACTCTATGGCTACACCTTC. It encodes CASTTSGGLYGYTF.

In its sample, this clonotype was seen many times. The V call is TRBV5-6, the J call TRBJ2-7; D is unresolved. Trimming cost V 4 bases and J 2 bases, with 19 bases left between them. In germline, CDR1 is SGHDT, CDR2 YYEEEE. The CDR3 is 16 amino acids. CDR3: CASSPGSSRNPYEQYF. The CDR3 nucleotides read TGTGCCAGCAGCCCCGGTTCGTCTAGAAACCCCTACGAGCAGTACTTC. Full variable domain (outside the CDR3, taken from reference TRBV5-6 and TRBJ2-7): DAGVTQSPTHLIKTRGQQVTLRCSPKSGHDTVSWYQQALGQGPQFIFQYYEEEERQRGNFPDRFSGHQFPNYSSELNVNALLLGDSALYLCASSPGSSRNPYEQYFGPGTRLTVT.

A word on this clonotype: A clone one base away is much larger, so this may be a read error. This sequence joins TRBV10-3 and TRBJ1-1; no reliable D call. In germline, CDR1 is ENHRY, CDR2 SYGVKD. The CDR3 has 14 amino acids. CDR3 region: CAVRMNSADTEAFF. The CDR3 nucleotides read TGTGCCGTCAGAATGAACTCGGCGGACACTGAAGCTTTCTTT.

The CDR3 DNA is TGTGCCAGCAATCCGGACAACTCCTACAATGAGCAGTTCTTC. Translating it yields CASNPDNSYNEQFF. The chain uses TRBV11-2 and TRBJ2-1, with D possibly matching TRBD1 (5 bases). The CDR3 is 14 amino acids. The germline gives CDR1 SGHAT, CDR2 FQNNGV. Trimming stripped 7 bases from V and 0 bases from J, with 10 bases between. The full variable domain, its missing parts supplied by reference TRBV11-2 and TRBJ2-1, is EAGVAQSPRYKIIEKRQSVAFWCNPISGHATLYWYQQILGQGPKLLIQFQNNGVVDDSQLPKDRFSAERLKGVDSTLKIQPAKLEDSAVYLCASNPDNSYNEQFFGPGTRLTVL.

Comments on this clonotype: Possible read error: a much larger clone is one base away. This chain links TRBV11-3 with TRBJ1-2; D call uncertain. The CDR3 is 14 residues long. The V gene's germline CDR1 is SGHNT and CDR2 YENEEA. The chain's CDR3 is CAGSLGRNRGGYTF. The CDR3 DNA reads as TGTGCCGGCAGCTTAGGGAGGAACAGAGGTGGCTACACCTTC.

This clonotype was seen ten or more times. The chain carries TRBV28 and TRBJ1-1; D uncertain. Germline values: CDR1 MDHEN, CDR2 SYDVKM. Trimming removed 2 bases at V and 7 bases at J, with 8 bases between. This CDR3 spans 12 amino acids. CDR3 loop: CASSLVAGEAFF. The CDR3 DNA reads TGTGCCAGCAGTTTAGTCGCAGGTGAAGCTTTCTTT.

This clonotype was recorded at least ten times. The rearrangement links TRBV27 to TRBJ1-5; D remains ambiguous. Deletions cut 6 bases from V and 2 bases from J, with 14 bases between. The V gene's germline CDR1 is MNHEY and CDR2 SMNVEV (reference sequence). The length of the CDR3 is 15 residues. CDR3 coding DNA: TGTGCCAGCAGGGACTTAGGGAACGGCAATCAGCCCCAGCATTTT. It encodes CASRDLGNGNQPQHF.

This clonotype was counted many times. The V gene is TRBV12-3 or TRBV12-4, the J gene TRBJ2-5, with 9 bases aligning to TRBD2. V lost 5 bases to trimming and J lost 2 bases; unmatched junction nucleotides: 9. This CDR3 spans 16 amino acids. This CDR3 is CASSQRELAGQETQYF. CDR3 bases: TGTGCCAGCAGTCAGCGAGAGCTAGCGGGACAAGAGACCCAGTACTTC.

This clonotype was picked up many times. V is TRBV19 and J is TRBJ2-2; no clear D gene. The length of the CDR3 is 16 residues. V lost 4 bases and J 6 bases, leaving 18 bases between the germline ends. Germline loops: CDR1 LNHDA, CDR2 SQIVND (reference sequence). Here the CDR3 DNA reads TGTGCCAGTAGTAAGCCGGGCCTAGGCGGAGCCGGGGAGCTGTTTTTT. Translated, it gives CASSKPGLGGAGELFF.

This chain links TRBV29-1 with TRBJ1-1; possibly TRBD1 for D (5 bases). Germline CDR1 SQVTM, CDR2 ANQGSEA. This CDR3 region has 14 residues. Trimming removed 4 bases at V and 7 bases at J, with 19 bases between. For the CDR3, the DNA is TGCAGCGTTGGTCACAGGACTGATTTTGGTGAAGCTTTCTTT. Residues: CSVGHRTDFGEAFF.

This clonotype has at least ten counts. The chain is built from TRBV13 and TRBJ1-1, with D maybe TRBD1 (6 bases). Germline-derived CDR1 and CDR2 are PRHDT and FYEKMQ (reference sequence). Deletions cut 0 bases from V and 3 bases from J, with 20 bases between. The CDR3 spans 18 residues. The CDR3 is CASSLGYHATGLDTEAFF. Here the CDR3 DNA reads TGTGCCAGCAGCTTAGGATACCACGCGACAGGTTTGGACACTGAAGCTTTCTTT.